This TCR beta chain was captured by sequencing in a study of CD8+CD57+ T cells in acquired aplastic anemia. At the level of the study: Sorted CD4+ and CD8+ cell DNA averaged approximately 3 ug. Healthy donors averaged roughly 11 million reads for CD4+ cells.

Turning to this clonotype: Its antigen is as yet unknown.

The length of the CDR3 is 15 residues. V shed 5 bases, J shed 4 bases, and the junction held 6 bases outside the gene matches. From germline, CDR1 is KGHDR and CDR2 SFDVKD. Overall study results and limits: Comparison of patients with controls identified almost 30 shared CD8+ CDR3 sequences. No significant difference in CD8+ Simpson's diversity was found between patients and controls.

It was genomic DNA that served as the template for profiling TCR beta VDJ and CDR3. MiXCR, run by TCRdb on the reads, gives a single entry per CDR3 protein. The sample lists over 200,000 distinct CDR3 sequences; roughly 55% were seen once. Sequenced input: sorted CD4+, CD8+, or CD8+CD57+ T cells (not recorded which) from PBMCs. The receptor comes from a human donor in good health. The rearrangement joins TRBV24-1 to TRBJ1-5; 8 positions agree with TRBD1. The CDR3 DNA reads TGTGCCACCAGTGTCGGACAGGGCATTAATCAGCCCCAGCATTTT. Encoded protein: CATSVGQGINQPQHF.